The 27 T cell receptor beta chains below all came from one sample that was sequenced in a study of vaccination and CD4 T cells after COVID-19. CD4+ T cells that had been cultured provided DNA sequenced with the Oncomine TCR Beta short-read assay. TCRdb re-derived calls from the PCR reads in MiXCR, one entry per CDR3 protein. The top ten clones hold approximately 11% of a sample with 11,000 to 15,000 distinct CDR3 sequences, 73% of them seen once. Treatment indicated: roughly 10-day PBMC culture with coronavirus spike peptide pools or control peptides (ViraFEST assay). Their specific antigens are unknown. Sequencing was performed on CD4+ T cells from blood, cultured in vitro. The receptors stem from a human donor who had recovered from COVID-19.

This chain connects TRBV6-1 to TRBJ2-1, with 8 nucleotides matching TRBD1. The CDR3 totals 17 residues. CDR1 MNHNS and CDR2 SASEGT come from the germline V gene. Germline trimming cut 6 bases from V and 0 bases from J; bases unmatched to any gene: 10. CDR3 region: CASRLRDRMDSYNEQFF. CDR3 nucleotides: TGTGCCAGCAGGCTCCGGGACAGGATGGACTCCTACAATGAGCAGTTCTTC.

The chain couples TRBV20-1 to TRBJ2-3, with 13 positions matching TRBD2. V lost 2 bases and J lost 5; bases outside the gene matches: 4. The germline V gene encodes CDR1 DFQATT and CDR2 SNEGSKA (reference sequence). This CDR3 is 15 amino acids long. CDR3 coding DNA: TGCAGTGCTAGACGGACTAGCGGGAGAGGAGATACGCAGTATTTT. It specifies CSARRTSGRGDTQYF.

V usage is TRBV11-2 and J usage is TRBJ2-5; 9 positions match TRBD1. The CDR3 has 14 residues. From germline, CDR1 is SGHAT and CDR2 FQNNGV. The V gene end was trimmed by 5 bases and the J gene end by 5 bases; junction bases not matched to a gene: 6. The CDR3 sequence is CASSPDRGWETQYF. CDR3 sequence (DNA): TGTGCCAGCAGCCCGGACAGGGGCTGGGAGACCCAGTACTTC.

This chain links TRBV6-5 with TRBJ2-7; 8 nucleotides match TRBD2. The trim removed 4 bases at V and 5 bases at J, leaving 4 bases unmatched. Germline V CDR1 and CDR2: MNHEY, SVGAGI. This CDR3 contains 13 residues. The CDR3, as DNA: TGTGCCAGCAGTTCTACTAGCGGAAACGAGCAGTACTTC. Its protein is CASSSTSGNEQYF.

This chain connects TRBV7-8 to TRBJ2-2; 13 nucleotides agree with TRBD2. V lost 5 bases to trimming and J lost 4 bases; unmatched junction nucleotides: 7. The CDR3 consists of 17 residues. Per germline, CDR1 SGHVS and CDR2 FQNEAQ. The CDR3, as DNA: TGTGCCAGCAGCCATGGACTAGCGGGAGTAGCCACCGGGGAGCTGTTTTTT. Its translation: CASSHGLAGVATGELFF.

On this clonotype itself: Germline is not matched at one junction end, which may reflect a read error. CDR3 amino acids: CTSSLRANSGNTIYF. For the CDR3, the DNA is TGCACCAGCAGTTTAAGGGCCAACTCTGGAAACACCATATATTTT. This chain connects TRBV27 to TRBJ1-3; D is ambiguous. Germline V CDR1 and CDR2: MNHEY, SMNVEV (reference sequence). This CDR3 spans 15 amino acids.

This clonotype was counted between two and nine times. This sequence joins TRBV7-2 and TRBJ2-5; 7 nucleotides align to TRBD2. The germline CDR1 and CDR2 sequences are SGHTA and FQGNSA. This CDR3 spans 13 amino acids. Unmatched junction bases numbered 8, after V lost 7 bases and J lost 6 bases. The CDR3 here is CASTLTSLQTQYF. CDR3 DNA: TGTGCCAGCACCCTGACTAGCTTACAGACCCAGTACTTC.

The V and J genes are TRBV24-1 and TRBJ1-1, with TRBD1 identical over 8 bases. V shed 0 bases and J 10 bases; nucleotides not matched to a gene: 6. This CDR3 comprises 14 residues. Germline V gene lookup returns CDR1 KGHDR and CDR2 SFDVKD. The CDR3 protein is CATSDLRQGAGAFF. In DNA, the CDR3 is TGTGCCACCAGTGATTTGCGGCAGGGGGCCGGAGCTTTCTTT.

The DNA for the CDR3 is TGTGCCAGCAGTGATGTTCGGTTACAGGGGAAGACCCAGTACTTC. Protein sequence: CASSDVRLQGKTQYF. The chain carries TRBV25-1 and TRBJ2-5; 7 bases agree with TRBD1. From germline, CDR1 is MGHDK and CDR2 SYGVNS. V lost 3 bases, J lost 6 bases, and 10 bases stayed unmatched. The CDR3 is made up of 15 amino acids.

The rearrangement links TRBV19 to TRBJ1-2, with a tentative D call TRBD1 (5 bases). The CDR3 has 13 amino acids. V was trimmed by 11 bases and J by 5 bases, leaving 18 bases between them. From germline, CDR1 is LNHDA and CDR2 SQIVND (reference sequence). The CDR3 loop is CAAKGRGWYGYTF. The DNA for the CDR3 is TGTGCCGCTAAGGGGAGGGGCTGGTATGGCTACACCTTC.

In its sample, this clonotype ranks as medium-sized. The gene calls are TRBV7-8 and TRBJ2-2; D not certain. Trimming shortened V by 6 bases and J by 0 bases, and 17 bases separated the two germline ends. CDR3 size: 17 residues. Germline lookup yields CDR1 SGHVS and CDR2 FQNEAQ. The CDR3 DNA sequence: TGTGCCAGCAGACGGCAGCGAGTACCATCGAACACCGGGGAGCTGTTTTTT. Translated: CASRRQRVPSNTGELFF.

This clonotype was seen more than once but under ten times. The V gene is TRBV6-1, the J gene TRBJ1-6; 7 bases align to TRBD1. V shed 6 bases and J 7 bases; nucleotides not matched to a gene: 6. The germline V gene has CDR1 MNHNS and CDR2 SASEGT. This CDR3 has 14 residues. CDR3 protein: CASRLDRRNSPLHF. CDR3 coding DNA: TGTGCCAGCAGGCTGGACAGGCGGAATTCACCCCTCCACTTT.

The chain has TRBV7-3 and TRBJ2-3; D is unclear. This CDR3 spans 14 amino acids. Germline CDR1 SGHTA, CDR2 FQGTGA. Trimming took 5 bases from V and 4 from J, leaving 13 bases between them. Here the CDR3 reads CASSTFVAADTQYF. CDR3 coding DNA: TGTGCCAGCAGCACATTCGTGGCTGCAGATACGCAGTATTTT. The variable domain in full, with the rest retrieved from reference TRBV7-3 and TRBJ2-3, is GAGVSQTPSNKVTEKGKYVELRCDPISGHTALYWYRQSLGQGPEFLIYFQGTGAADDSGLPNDRFFAVRPEGSVSTLKIQRTERGDSAVYLCASSTFVAADTQYFGPGTRLTVL.

The V and J genes are TRBV28 and TRBJ2-7; 9 positions match TRBD1. CDR1 MDHEN and CDR2 SYDVKM come from the germline V gene. This CDR3 comprises 15 residues. The trim removed 5 bases at V and 5 bases at J, leaving 10 bases unmatched. CDR3 coding DNA: TGTGCCAGCAGTCCCCGGGACAGGGCACTCAACGAGCAGTACTTC. This sequence encodes CASSPRDRALNEQYF. The full variable domain, completed using reference TRBV28 and TRBJ2-7, is DVKVTQSSRYLVKRTGEKVFLECVQDMDHENMFWYRQDPGLGLRLIYFSYDVKMKEKGDIPEGYSVSREKKERFSLILESASTNQTSMYLCASSPRDRALNEQYFGPGTRLTVT.

Here the CDR3 reads CASKTGTPERTEAFF. The CDR3, as DNA: TGTGCCAGCAAAACCGGGACACCTGAACGCACTGAAGCTTTCTTT. This rearrangement joins TRBV28 to TRBJ1-1; D is perhaps TRBD1 (6 bases). The CDR3 loop spans 15 amino acids. V lost 7 bases and J 4 bases, leaving 19 bases between the germline ends. Germline V gene lookup returns CDR1 MDHEN and CDR2 SYDVKM. The full variable domain, completed using reference TRBV28 and TRBJ1-1, is DVKVTQSSRYLVKRTGEKVFLECVQDMDHENMFWYRQDPGLGLRLIYFSYDVKMKEKGDIPEGYSVSREKKERFSLILESASTNQTSMYLCASKTGTPERTEAFFGQGTRLTVV.

This clonotype was seen a single time. The J gene is TRBJ1-1, the V gene TRBV28, with TRBD1 identical over 7 bases. Germline V gene sequence: CDR1 MDHEN, CDR2 SYDVKM. Germline trimming cut 4 bases from V and 5 bases from J; bases unmatched to any gene: 4. This CDR3 region has 13 residues. CDR3 coding DNA: TGTGCCAGCAGTTGGGGACAGCCGACTGAAGCTTTCTTT. Translated: CASSWGQPTEAFF.

J is TRBJ2-5 and V is TRBV20-1; TRBD1 aligns across 9 bases. CDR3 size: 13 residues. The V gene's germline CDR1 is DFQATT and CDR2 SNEGSKA (reference sequence). The CDR3 DNA reads as TGCAGGGCAGGACAGGGGAAACAAGAGACCCAGTACTTC. It encodes CRAGQGKQETQYF.

The chain employs TRBV12-3 or TRBV12-4 and TRBJ1-1; 9 bases fit TRBD1. The junction had 8 bases not matched to a gene; V was cut back by 5 bases and J by 7 bases. CDR3 length equals 14 residues. CDR3 in amino acids: CASSHTGGAGEAFF. The CDR3 nucleotides are TGTGCCAGCAGTCACACAGGGGGCGCGGGTGAAGCTTTCTTT.

The V and J genes are TRBV7-2 and TRBJ1-2; D is perhaps TRBD1 (6 bases). The V end lost 7 bases, the J end lost 0 bases, and 12 bases lay between the germline ends. CDR1 and CDR2 (germline): SGHTA, FQGNSA. This CDR3 has 14 amino acids. The chain's CDR3 is CASNSRGTNYGYTF. The CDR3 region has the DNA TGTGCCAGCAACTCTAGGGGGACTAACTATGGCTACACCTTC.

The CDR3 here is CASSYGIGRKDGYTF. The CDR3 DNA reads as TGTGCCAGCAGTTACGGGATAGGGAGGAAGGATGGCTACACCTTC. J is TRBJ1-2 and V is TRBV6-5; no definite D call. The CDR3 runs to 15 residues. The germline V and J ends were trimmed by 2 bases and 6 bases, with 16 bases remaining between them. The germline V gene encodes CDR1 MNHEY and CDR2 SVGAGI.

The chain links TRBV20-1 to TRBJ1-1; possibly TRBD1 for D (5 bases). Trimming left V 1 base short and J 1 base short, with 10 bases between. CDR3 length: 14 amino acids. Germline V lookup: CDR1 DFQATT, CDR2 SNEGSKA (reference sequence). CDR3 bases: TGCAGTGCTAGAGTTTTCGGGGGGAACACTGAAGCTTTCTTT. Its translation is CSARVFGGNTEAFF.

The chain employs TRBV7-2 and TRBJ1-1; TRBD1 might be the D (6 bases). V lost 1 base and J 1 base, leaving 13 bases between the germline ends. CDR3 size: 16 residues. CDR1 SGHTA and CDR2 FQGNSA come from the germline V gene. The CDR3 is CASSLVGGRQNTEAFF. The CDR3 DNA reads as TGTGCCAGCAGCTTAGTGGGGGGGCGTCAGAACACTGAAGCTTTCTTT. The full variable domain, its missing parts supplied by reference TRBV7-2 and TRBJ1-1, is GAGVSQSPSNKVTEKGKDVELRCDPISGHTALYWYRQSLGQGLEFLIYFQGNSAPDKSGLPSDRFSAERTGGSVSTLTIQRTQQEDSAVYLCASSLVGGRQNTEAFFGQGTRLTVV.

This clonotype was detected only once. V gene TRBV2 combines with J gene TRBJ2-7; 8 bases fit TRBD2. The germline gives CDR1 SNHLY, CDR2 FYNNEI. This CDR3 has 17 amino acids. V lost 6 bases and J lost 2; bases outside the gene matches: 15. The CDR3 is CASRPLGLAGRAYEQYF. DNA for the CDR3: TGTGCCAGCAGGCCCCTGGGGCTAGCGGGTAGAGCCTACGAGCAGTACTTC.

The chain carries TRBV19 and TRBJ1-2; a possible D gene is TRBD1 (5 bases). Trimming pared 4 bases from V and 8 bases from J, leaving 14 bases between. CDR1 and CDR2 from the germline V gene are LNHDA and SQIVND (reference sequence). This CDR3 is 13 amino acids long. The CDR3 nucleotides read TGTGCCAGTAGTACCGGGGCCATGGGGGGCTACACCTTC. As protein: CASSTGAMGGYTF.

The V and J genes are TRBV15 and TRBJ2-2, with D uncertain. This CDR3 region has 13 residues. Per the germline V gene, CDR1 is LNHNV and CDR2 is YYDKDF (reference sequence). V dropped 5 bases and J dropped 1 base, with 5 bases sitting between them. CDR3 DNA sequence: TGTGCCACCAGCCCCCAGAACACCGGGGAGCTGTTTTTT. Protein product: CATSPQNTGELFF.

The gene calls are TRBV18 and TRBJ2-1; 8 bases are shared with TRBD2. V lost 2 bases to trimming and J lost 1 base; unmatched junction nucleotides: 4. This CDR3 spans 16 amino acids. Germline CDR1 and CDR2: KGHSH and LQKENI. In DNA, the CDR3 is TGTGCCAGCTCACCATTCGCTAGCGGGTCCTACAATGAGCAGTTCTTC. Translated: CASSPFASGSYNEQFF.

The chain is built from TRBV6-1 and TRBJ1-1; TRBD1 is a possible D gene (6 bases). This CDR3 has 14 residues. V lost 8 bases and J lost 3, with 16 bases in between. Germline V lookup: CDR1 MNHNS, CDR2 SASEGT. The CDR3: CASGGGRGYTEAFF. In DNA form, the CDR3 reads TGTGCCAGCGGAGGGGGGCGGGGATACACTGAAGCTTTCTTT.